This TCR beta chain was identified in a study of hypomethylating agent response in myelodysplastic syndrome. This clone was recorded a few times. Assay used: immunoSEQ multiplex PCR; TCRdb lists only in-frame clones, some missing. The sample carries fewer than 2,000 clones, approximately 80% recorded once. Sequencing was performed on bone marrow, taken before or after starting hypomethylating agent treatment for myelodysplastic syndrome (not recorded which). This clonotype originated in a human donor with myelodysplastic syndrome.

The DNA of the CDR3 is TGTGCCAGCGCCCTCGGGAGGACAGAAGGGGGCTACACCTTC. Translating gives CASALGRTEGGYTF. The chain couples TRBV7-9 to TRBJ1-2; D might be TRBD1 (6 bases). Germline assignment: CDR1 SEHNR and CDR2 FQNEAQ (reference sequence). The CDR3 covers 14 residues. V lost 8 bases and J 8 bases, leaving 21 bases between the germline ends.